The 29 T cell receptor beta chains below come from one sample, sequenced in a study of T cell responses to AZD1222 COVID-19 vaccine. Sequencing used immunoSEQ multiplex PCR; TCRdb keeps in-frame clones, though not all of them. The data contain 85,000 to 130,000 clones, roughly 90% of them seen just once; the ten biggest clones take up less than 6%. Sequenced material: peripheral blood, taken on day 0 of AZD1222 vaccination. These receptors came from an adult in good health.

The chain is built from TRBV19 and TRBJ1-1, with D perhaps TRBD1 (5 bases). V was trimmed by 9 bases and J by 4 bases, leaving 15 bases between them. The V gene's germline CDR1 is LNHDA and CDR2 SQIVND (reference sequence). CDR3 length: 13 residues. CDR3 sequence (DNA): TGTGCCAGCCAGCCAACTAGGGGCACTGAAGCTTTCTTT. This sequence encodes CASQPTRGTEAFF.

In nucleotides, the CDR3 is TGTGCCAGCAGCTTGGGACAGGGGGCGGGAGGCTACACCTTC. Protein: CASSLGQGAGGYTF. V and J are TRBV7-2 and TRBJ1-2; 12 positions match TRBD1. Unmatched junction bases numbered 4, after V lost 3 bases and J lost 8 bases. The length of the CDR3 is 14 residues. From germline, CDR1 is SGHTA and CDR2 FQGNSA. The variable domain in full, completed from reference TRBV7-2 and TRBJ1-2, reads GAGVSQSPSNKVTEKGKDVELRCDPISGHTALYWYRQSLGQGLEFLIYFQGNSAPDKSGLPSDRFSAERTGGSVSTLTIQRTQQEDSAVYLCASSLGQGAGGYTFGSGTRLTVV.

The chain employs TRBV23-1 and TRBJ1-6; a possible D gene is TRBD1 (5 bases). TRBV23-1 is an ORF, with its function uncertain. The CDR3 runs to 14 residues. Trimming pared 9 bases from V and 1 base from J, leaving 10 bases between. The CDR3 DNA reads TGCGCCAGACACAGGACTTCCTATAATTCACCCCTCCACTTT. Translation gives CARHRTSYNSPLHF.

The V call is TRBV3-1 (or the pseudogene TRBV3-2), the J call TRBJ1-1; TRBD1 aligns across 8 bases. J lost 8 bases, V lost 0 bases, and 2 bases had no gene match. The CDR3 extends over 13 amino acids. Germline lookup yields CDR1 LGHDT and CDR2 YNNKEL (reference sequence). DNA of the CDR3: TGTGCCAGCAGCCAAGATTGGACAGGGGAAGCTTTCTTT. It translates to CASSQDWTGEAFF.

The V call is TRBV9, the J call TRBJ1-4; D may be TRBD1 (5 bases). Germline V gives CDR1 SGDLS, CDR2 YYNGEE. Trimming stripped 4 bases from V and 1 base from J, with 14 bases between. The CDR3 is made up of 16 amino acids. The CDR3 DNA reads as TGTGCCAGCAGCCCTTCCCCTAGGGGAACTAATGAAAAACTGTTTTTT. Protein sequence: CASSPSPRGTNEKLFF.

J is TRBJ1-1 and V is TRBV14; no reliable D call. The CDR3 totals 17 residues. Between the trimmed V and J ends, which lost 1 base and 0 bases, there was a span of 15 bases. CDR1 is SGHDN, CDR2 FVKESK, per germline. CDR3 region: CASSQVGLYGLNTEAFF. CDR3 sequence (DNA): TGTGCCAGCAGCCAAGTGGGGTTGTACGGACTGAACACTGAAGCTTTCTTT.

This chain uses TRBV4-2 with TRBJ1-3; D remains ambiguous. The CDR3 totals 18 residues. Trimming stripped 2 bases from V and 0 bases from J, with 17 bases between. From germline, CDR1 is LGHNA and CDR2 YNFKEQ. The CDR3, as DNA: TGTGCCAGCAGCCAATTCGGAGCGCCCGAAGACTCTGGAAACACCATATATTTT. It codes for CASSQFGAPEDSGNTIYF.

The CDR3: CSAQGYTEAFF. CDR3 sequence (DNA): TGCAGTGCACAGGGGTACACTGAAGCTTTCTTT. J is TRBJ1-1 and V is TRBV20-1; 7 nucleotides line up with TRBD1. With 6 bases clipped from V and 3 bases from J, the junction kept 1 base outside the gene matches. Looked up from germline, CDR1 is DFQATT and CDR2 is SNEGSKA (reference sequence). The CDR3 is 11 residues long.

CDR3 sequence (DNA): TGTGCCAGCAGTCCGACTAGCGGGAGTTATACGCAGTATTTT. Protein: CASSPTSGSYTQYF. The chain combines TRBV6-4 with TRBJ2-3; 12 positions match TRBD2. V dropped 5 bases and J dropped 7; count of bases not matched to a gene: 4. Germline loops: CDR1 MRHNA, CDR2 SNTAGT. This CDR3 comprises 14 residues.

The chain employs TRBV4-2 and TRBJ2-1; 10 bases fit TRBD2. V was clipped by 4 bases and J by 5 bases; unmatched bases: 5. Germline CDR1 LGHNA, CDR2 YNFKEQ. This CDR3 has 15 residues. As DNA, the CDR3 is TGTGCCAGCAGCCTAGGACTAGCGGTAAACAATGAGCAGTTCTTC. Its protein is CASSLGLAVNNEQFF.

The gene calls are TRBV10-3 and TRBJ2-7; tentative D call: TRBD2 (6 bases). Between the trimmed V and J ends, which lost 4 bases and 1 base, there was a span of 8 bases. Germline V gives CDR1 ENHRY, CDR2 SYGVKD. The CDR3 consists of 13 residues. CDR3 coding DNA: TGTGCCATCAGTGCGGGGGTTTCCTACGAGCAGTACTTC. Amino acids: CAISAGVSYEQYF.

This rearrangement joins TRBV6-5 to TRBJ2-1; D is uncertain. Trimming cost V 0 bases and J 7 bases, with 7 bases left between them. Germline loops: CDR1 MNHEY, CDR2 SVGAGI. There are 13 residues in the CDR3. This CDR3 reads CASSYSSRNEQFF. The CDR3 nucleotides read TGTGCCAGCAGTTACTCCTCTAGGAATGAGCAGTTCTTC.

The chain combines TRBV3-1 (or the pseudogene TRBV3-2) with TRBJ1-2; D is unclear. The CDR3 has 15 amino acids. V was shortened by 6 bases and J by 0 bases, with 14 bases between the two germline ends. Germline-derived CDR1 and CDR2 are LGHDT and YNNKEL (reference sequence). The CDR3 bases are TGTGCCAGCAGGCCCAGAGGGTTACCTAACTATGGCTACACCTTC. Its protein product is CASRPRGLPNYGYTF.

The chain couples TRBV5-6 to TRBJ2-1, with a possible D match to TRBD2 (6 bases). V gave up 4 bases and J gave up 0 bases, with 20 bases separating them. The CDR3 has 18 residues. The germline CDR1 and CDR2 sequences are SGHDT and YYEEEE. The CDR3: CASSPLLGGPSSYNEQFF. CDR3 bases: TGTGCCAGCAGCCCCCTCTTGGGAGGCCCGAGCTCCTACAATGAGCAGTTCTTC. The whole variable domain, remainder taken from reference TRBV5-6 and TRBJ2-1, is DAGVTQSPTHLIKTRGQQVTLRCSPKSGHDTVSWYQQALGQGPQFIFQYYEEEERQRGNFPDRFSGHQFPNYSSELNVNALLLGDSALYLCASSPLLGGPSSYNEQFFGPGTRLTVL.

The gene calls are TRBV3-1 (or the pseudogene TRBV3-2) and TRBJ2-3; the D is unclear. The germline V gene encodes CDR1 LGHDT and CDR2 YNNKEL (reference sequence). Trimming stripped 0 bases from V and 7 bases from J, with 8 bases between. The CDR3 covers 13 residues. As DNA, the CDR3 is TGTGCCAGCAGCCAAGATCGTGGGAATACGCAGTATTTT. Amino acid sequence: CASSQDRGNTQYF.

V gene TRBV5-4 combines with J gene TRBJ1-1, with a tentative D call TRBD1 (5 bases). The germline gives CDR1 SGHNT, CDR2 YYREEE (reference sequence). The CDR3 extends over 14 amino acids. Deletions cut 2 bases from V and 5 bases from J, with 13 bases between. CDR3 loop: CASSLSRGGTEAFF. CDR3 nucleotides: TGTGCCAGCAGCTTATCGCGGGGCGGGACTGAAGCTTTCTTT.

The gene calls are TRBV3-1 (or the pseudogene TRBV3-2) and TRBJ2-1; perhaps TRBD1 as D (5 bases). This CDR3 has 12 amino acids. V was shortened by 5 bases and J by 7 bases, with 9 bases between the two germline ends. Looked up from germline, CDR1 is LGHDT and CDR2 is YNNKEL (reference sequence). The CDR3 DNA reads TGTGCCAGCAGCGCTACAGGTAATGAGCAGTTCTTC. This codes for CASSATGNEQFF.

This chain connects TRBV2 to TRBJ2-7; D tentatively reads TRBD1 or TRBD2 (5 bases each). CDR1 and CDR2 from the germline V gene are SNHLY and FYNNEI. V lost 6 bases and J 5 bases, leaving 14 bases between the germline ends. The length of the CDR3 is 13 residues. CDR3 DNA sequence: TGTGCCAGCAGCGGGAAGGGGAGCGACGAGCAGTACTTC. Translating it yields CASSGKGSDEQYF.

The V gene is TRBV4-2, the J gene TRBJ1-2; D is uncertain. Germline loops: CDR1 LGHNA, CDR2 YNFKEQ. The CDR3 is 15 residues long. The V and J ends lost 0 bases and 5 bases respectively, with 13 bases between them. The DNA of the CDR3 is TGTGCCAGCAGCCAAGATGGAACGGGCCCTTATGGCTACACCTTC. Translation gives CASSQDGTGPYGYTF.

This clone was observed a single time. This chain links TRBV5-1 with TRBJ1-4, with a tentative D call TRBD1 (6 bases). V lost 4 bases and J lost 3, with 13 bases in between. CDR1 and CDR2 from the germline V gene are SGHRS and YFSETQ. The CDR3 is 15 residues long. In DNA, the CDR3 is TGCGCCAGCAGCCTATTAGGGGGTCCTAATGAAAAACTGTTTTTT. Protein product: CASSLLGGPNEKLFF.

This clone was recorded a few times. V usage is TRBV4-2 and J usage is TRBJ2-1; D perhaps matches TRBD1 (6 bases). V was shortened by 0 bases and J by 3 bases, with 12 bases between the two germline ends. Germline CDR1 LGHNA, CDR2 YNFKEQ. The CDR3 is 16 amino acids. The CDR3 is CASSQEQGNIYNEQFF. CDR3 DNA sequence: TGTGCCAGCAGCCAAGAACAGGGCAACATCTACAATGAGCAGTTCTTC.

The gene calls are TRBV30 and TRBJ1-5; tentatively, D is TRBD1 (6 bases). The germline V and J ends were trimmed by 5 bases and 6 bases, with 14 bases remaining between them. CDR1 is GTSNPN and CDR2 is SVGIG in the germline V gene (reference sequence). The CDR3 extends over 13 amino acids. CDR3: CAWQVQGRQPQHF. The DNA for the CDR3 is TGTGCCTGGCAGGTACAGGGTCGTCAGCCCCAGCATTTT. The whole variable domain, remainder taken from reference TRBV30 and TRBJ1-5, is SQTIHQWPATLVQPVGSPLSLECTVEGTSNPNLYWYRQAAGRGLQLLFYSVGIGQISSEVPQNLSASRPQDRQFILSSKKLLLSDSGFYLCAWQVQGRQPQHFGDGTRLSIL.

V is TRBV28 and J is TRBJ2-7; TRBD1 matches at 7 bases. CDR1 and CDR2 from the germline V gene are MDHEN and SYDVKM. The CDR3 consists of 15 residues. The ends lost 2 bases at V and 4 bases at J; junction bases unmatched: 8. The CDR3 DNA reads TGTGCCAGCAGTTTACTATACACAGGGGATTACGAGCAGTACTTC. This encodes CASSLLYTGDYEQYF.

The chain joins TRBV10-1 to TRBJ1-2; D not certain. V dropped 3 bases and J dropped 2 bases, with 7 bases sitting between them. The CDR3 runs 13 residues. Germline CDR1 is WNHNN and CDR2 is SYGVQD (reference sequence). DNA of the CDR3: TGCGCCAGCAGTGACCGCCTAAACTATGGCTACACCTTC. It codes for CASSDRLNYGYTF.

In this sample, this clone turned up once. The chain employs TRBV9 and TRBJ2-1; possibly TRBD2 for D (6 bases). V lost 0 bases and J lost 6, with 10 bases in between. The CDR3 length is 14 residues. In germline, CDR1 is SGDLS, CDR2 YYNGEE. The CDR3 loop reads CASSVVGSGNEQFF. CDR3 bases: TGTGCCAGCAGCGTAGTCGGGAGTGGCAATGAGCAGTTCTTC.

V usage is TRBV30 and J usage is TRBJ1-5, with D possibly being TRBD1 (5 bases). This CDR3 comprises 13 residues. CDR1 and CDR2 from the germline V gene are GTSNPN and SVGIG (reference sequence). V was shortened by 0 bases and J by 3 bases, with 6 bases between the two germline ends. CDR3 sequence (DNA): TGTGCCTGGAGTGTACAGGACAATCAGCCCCAGCATTTT. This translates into CAWSVQDNQPQHF.

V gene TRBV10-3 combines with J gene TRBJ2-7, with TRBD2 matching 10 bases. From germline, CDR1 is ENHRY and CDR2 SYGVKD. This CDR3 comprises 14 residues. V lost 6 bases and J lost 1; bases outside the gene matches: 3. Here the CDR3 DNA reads TGTGCCATCAGCCTGACTAGCGGGTCCTACGAGCAGTACTTC. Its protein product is CAISLTSGSYEQYF.

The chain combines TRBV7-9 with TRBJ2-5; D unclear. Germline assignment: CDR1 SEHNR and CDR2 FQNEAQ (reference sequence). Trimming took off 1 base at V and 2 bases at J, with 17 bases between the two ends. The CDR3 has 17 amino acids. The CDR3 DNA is TGTGCCAGCAGCTTAGGGGGAAACACCTATATTCAAGAGACCCAGTACTTC. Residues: CASSLGGNTYIQETQYF.

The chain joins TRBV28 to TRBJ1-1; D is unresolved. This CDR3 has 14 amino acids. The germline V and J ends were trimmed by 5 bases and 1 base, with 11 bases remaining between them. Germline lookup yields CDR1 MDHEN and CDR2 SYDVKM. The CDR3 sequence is CASSPRPTNTEAFF. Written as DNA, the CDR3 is TGTGCCAGCAGTCCCCGCCCCACGAACACTGAAGCTTTCTTT. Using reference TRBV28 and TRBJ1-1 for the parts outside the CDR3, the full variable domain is DVKVTQSSRYLVKRTGEKVFLECVQDMDHENMFWYRQDPGLGLRLIYFSYDVKMKEKGDIPEGYSVSREKKERFSLILESASTNQTSMYLCASSPRPTNTEAFFGQGTRLTVV.